A selection of T cell receptor beta chains follows, all from one sample in a study of shared T cell receptors in the human thymus. Clones were read by immunoSEQ multiplex PCR, and TCRdb kept only the in-frame ones, dropping some. The data hold around 340,000 clones, with approximately 95% observed a single time. The sequencing sample was made of thymocytes. The receptor source for this set is a human donor. The CDR3 runs from the conserved cysteine through the conserved F or W. D genes are given only for firm matches. The size of a clone is reported for some rows only, either as once, few or many, or as a class for expanded clones.

CASGTPGQGRTEAFF,TGTGCTAGTGGTACCCCTGGACAGGGGAGGACTGAAGCTTTCTTT,TRBJ1-1,-,TRBD1,TRBV12-5
CASSQVALLADGTDTQYF,TGCGCCAGCAGCCAAGTGGCCCTACTAGCGGATGGCACAGATACGCAGTATTTT,TRBJ2-3,-,TRBD2,TRBV4-3
CASSTQRTGQPYEQYF,TGTGCCAGCAGCACACAAAGGACAGGGCAACCCTACGAGCAGTACTTC,TRBJ2-7,-,TRBD1,TRBV9
CASRIGLQGATGYGYTF,TGTGCCAGCCGCATAGGATTACAGGGGGCAACCGGCTATGGCTACACCTTC,TRBJ1-2,few,TRBD1,TRBV9
CATGGLAAPYEQYF,TGTGCCACTGGCGGACTAGCGGCCCCCTACGAGCAGTACTTC,TRBJ2-7,once,TRBD2,TRBV6-5
CAWTGRERSETQYF,TGTGCCTGGACCGGACGGGAACGAAGTGAGACCCAGTACTTC,TRBJ2-5,-,-,TRBV30
CASSYSVGSYEQYF,TGTGCCAGCAGTTACTCGGTGGGGTCCTACGAGCAGTACTTC,TRBJ2-7,-,-,TRBV6-6
CASSPLLTIGYTF,TGTGCCAGCAGCCCTCTCTTAACTATTGGCTACACCTTC,TRBJ1-2,once,-,TRBV6-6
CASSSPTGGNGYTF,TGTGCCAGCAGCTCTCCGACAGGGGGGAATGGCTACACCTTC,TRBJ1-2,-,TRBD1,TRBV7-9
CASSRRDGGSLGEQYF,TGTGCCAGCTCCCGCCGCGACGGTGGGAGCTTGGGCGAGCAGTACTTC,TRBJ2-7,-,-,TRBV18
CASSLKGLGACGYTF,TGCGCCAGCAGCCTTAAAGGACTGGGGGCTTGCGGCTACACCTTC,TRBJ1-2,-,-,TRBV4-1
CASSLRTVRNTIYF,TGTGCCAGCAGTTTAAGGACAGTAAGAAACACCATATATTTT,TRBJ1-3,-,-,TRBV28
CASTLGGTDTQYF,TGTGCCAGTACCCTAGGTGGCACAGATACGCAGTATTTT,TRBJ2-3,-,-,TRBV19
CASSPPRSRELYNEQFF,TGTGCCAGCTCCCCTCCGCGATCCCGGGAGCTCTACAATGAGCAGTTCTTC,TRBJ2-1,-,-,TRBV18
CASSVEVNYGYTF,TGTGCCAGCAGCGTAGAGGTCAACTATGGCTACACCTTC,TRBJ1-2,-,-,TRBV9
CATSQREGLSNEQFF,TGTGCCACCAGCCAGCGGGAGGGCCTATCCAATGAGCAGTTCTTC,TRBJ2-1,-,TRBD2,TRBV15
CATSREEGLAGTDTQYF,TGTGCCACCAGCAGAGAAGAGGGACTAGCGGGCACAGATACGCAGTATTTT,TRBJ2-3,-,TRBD2,TRBV15
CASSTTHPGQQHYGYTF,TGTGCCAGCAGCACGACCCACCCGGGACAGCAGCACTATGGCTACACCTTC,TRBJ1-2,-,TRBD1,TRBV7-9
CASSHFPSGTEEAFF,TGCGCCAGCAGCCATTTCCCGTCCGGGACCGAAGAAGCTTTCTTT,TRBJ1-1,-,-,TRBV5-1
CASSPLSGANYEQYF,TGTGCCAGCTCACCGTTGAGCGGGGCAAACTACGAGCAGTACTTC,TRBJ2-7,once,TRBD2,TRBV18
CASSVEGSGIQETQYF,TGTGCCAGCAGCGTAGAAGGTAGCGGGATCCAAGAGACCCAGTACTTC,TRBJ2-5,once,TRBD2,TRBV9
CASSWRSRSRGALVPQQFF,TGTGCCAGCAGCTGGCGATCTAGGTCCCGTGGAGCACTGGTGCCCCAGCAGTTCTTC,TRBJ2-1,-,-,TRBV5-4
CASSLGWTGQYEQYF,TGTGCCAGCAGCTTAGGTTGGACAGGGCAGTACGAGCAGTACTTC,TRBJ2-7,-,TRBD1,TRBV13
CASSSHLVGAPYNEQFF,TGTGCCAGCAGCTCCCATTTAGTGGGAGCACCCTACAATGAGCAGTTCTTC,TRBJ2-1,-,-,TRBV11-2
CASSLGGDTQYF,TGTGCCAGCAGTTTGGGGGGGGATACGCAGTATTTT,TRBJ2-3,-,TRBD2,TRBV27
CASSQVQGNTEAFF,TGTGCCAGCAGCCAAGTCCAGGGGAACACTGAAGCTTTCTTT,TRBJ1-1,-,-,TRBV14
CASSLNSLQETQYF,TGTGCCAGCAGCTTAAATAGCCTCCAAGAGACCCAGTACTTC,TRBJ2-5,-,-,TRBV7-8
CASRRGRPSDTQYF,TGTGCCAGCAGGAGGGGGAGGCCATCAGATACGCAGTATTTT,TRBJ2-3,-,-,TRBV27
CASSSDSIREQYF,TGTGCCAGCAGCTCAGACTCTATTCGCGAGCAGTACTTC,TRBJ2-7,-,-,TRBV7-9
CASSSIRGGDGYTF,TGTGCCAGCAGCTCAATCCGGGGGGGTGATGGCTACACCTTC,TRBJ1-2,-,-,TRBV9
CASSWERGKRAEAFF,TGTGCCAGCAGTTGGGAAAGGGGGAAAAGGGCTGAAGCTTTCTTT,TRBJ1-1,-,-,TRBV6-7
CASSLSNRDRGFWGEQYF,TGTGCCAGCAGTTTATCAAATCGGGACAGGGGATTTTGGGGCGAGCAGTACTTC,TRBJ2-7,-,TRBD1,TRBV28
CASSKGIQAHSYEQYF,TGTGCCAGCAGCAAAGGCATACAGGCCCACTCCTACGAGCAGTACTTC,TRBJ2-7,-,-,TRBV21-1
CASSGGQGAPAGANVLTF,TGTGCCAGCAGTGGGGGACAGGGGGCGCCGGCTGGGGCCAACGTCCTGACTTTC,TRBJ2-6,-,TRBD1,TRBV25-1
CASSQTQRLGASTDTQYF,TGTGCCAGCAGCCAGACACAACGGCTGGGCGCTAGCACAGATACGCAGTATTTT,TRBJ2-3,-,-,TRBV4-2
CASSLDVNTGELFF,TGTGCCAGCAGCTTAGACGTGAACACCGGGGAGCTGTTTTTT,TRBJ2-2,-,-,TRBV11-3
CASSATSGTGGRNTGELFF,TGTGCCAGCTCGGCAACTTCCGGGACAGGGGGCCGGAACACCGGGGAGCTGTTTTTT,TRBJ2-2,once,TRBD1,TRBV18
CASSLALAGGSNEQFF,TGCGCCAGCAGCTTGGCCCTAGCGGGAGGGAGCAATGAGCAGTTCTTC,TRBJ2-1,-,TRBD2,TRBV5-1
CASKPRGSGNTIYF,TGTGCCAGCAAACCTAGGGGGTCTGGAAACACCATATATTTT,TRBJ1-3,-,-,TRBV27
CASSLPTGVSYTF,TGTGCCAGCAGTTTACCCACGGGGGTTAGCTACACCTTC,TRBJ1-2,-,-,TRBV28
CASSVPDTQYF,TGTGCCAGCAGCGTCCCAGATACGCAGTATTTT,TRBJ2-3,once,-,TRBV7-2
CASSPGTVGEQYF,TGTGCCAGCAGCCCCGGGACCGTGGGCGAGCAGTACTTC,TRBJ2-7,-,-,TRBV7-9
CASMGTSGTYEQYF,TGCGCCAGCATGGGGACTAGCGGAACCTACGAGCAGTACTTC,TRBJ2-7,-,TRBD2,TRBV10-1
CATSRPKAGGPWDEQFF,TGTGCCACCAGCAGGCCTAAGGCGGGAGGCCCATGGGATGAGCAGTTCTTC,TRBJ2-1,-,TRBD2,TRBV15
CASTELAPLAGEQYF,TGCGCCAGCACTGAACTAGCGCCCCTCGCCGGCGAGCAGTACTTC,TRBJ2-7,-,TRBD2,TRBV10-1
CASSLPHQQYF,TGTGCCAGCAGTTTGCCGCACCAGCAGTACTTC,TRBJ2-7,-,-,TRBV28
CASSLLGEQYF,TGTGCCAGCAGCTTACTAGGAGAGCAGTACTTC,TRBJ2-7,-,-,TRBV11-2
CASNSGRPGNSGANVLTF,TGTGCCAGCAATTCGGGACGCCCAGGGAACTCTGGGGCCAACGTCCTGACTTTC,TRBJ2-6,-,-,TRBV28